This TCR beta chain was observed in a study of T cells in Graves' hyperthyroidism and ophthalmopathy. General study findings and limits: Ophthalmopathy onset followed model prediction by a median about six months. Among thyroid clonotypes expanded above 0.001, most also appeared in blood. Separation of ophthalmopathy from stable hyperthyroidism was achieved by a 13 V-J model.

Turning to this clonotype: Its antigen is unidentified.

With 5 bases removed from V and 3 bases from J, the gap between germline ends came to 11 bases. Looked up from germline, CDR1 is SGHRS and CDR2 is YFSETQ. This CDR3 contains 13 residues. Amplified TCR beta CDR3 regions came from RNA transcripts. HTBI primers were the set used in a first-round RT-PCR of the TCR CDR3. MiXCR was run by TCRdb on the multiplex PCR reads, yielding one entry per CDR3 protein. The data hold hundreds of thousands of distinct CDR3 sequences, with more than 15% observed a single time. Around 9.8 ml fresh peripheral blood yielded the PBMCs. This clonotype was obtained from a woman under 30 with Graves' hyperthyroidism. Material for sequencing was blood. The chain employs TRBV5-1 and TRBJ2-5; maybe TRBD1 (6 bases). CDR3 protein: CASRPGVEETQYF. The CDR3 nucleotides are TGCGCCAGCAGACCAGGGGTTGAAGAGACCCAGTACTTC. Full variable domain (rest looked up from reference TRBV5-1 and TRBJ2-5): KAGVTQTPRYLIKTRGQQVTLSCSPISGHRSVSWYQQTPGQGLQFLFEYFSETQRNKGNFPGRFSGRQFSNSRSEMNVSTLELGDSALYLCASRPGVEETQYFGPGTRLLVL.